A selection of T cell receptor beta chains follows, all from one sample in a study of blood T cell repertoires in COVID-19. Using immunoSEQ multiplex PCR, the repertoire was profiled, and TCRdb retains in-frame clones only, with some absent. The table shows 75,000 to 95,000 clones, with more than 90% occurring only once. Sample: peripheral blood. Receptors originate from a man in his sixties with acute or convalescent COVID-19. Each CDR3 is given with its conserved first and last residue. Each record gives: D gene, J gene, clone size, V gene, CDR3 DNA, CDR3 protein. D genes are given only for firm matches. Part of the rows lack a size; the others show once, few, many or a class for expanded clones.

>TRBD1|TRBJ1-4|NA|TRBV11-3
TGTGCCAGCAGCACCCGGGACAGCCGTGAAAAACTGTTTTTT
CASSTRDSREKLFF
>NA|TRBJ1-1|NA|TRBV18
TGTGCCAGCTCACCCCCAGGCACTGAAGCTTTCTTT
CASSPPGTEAFF
>NA|TRBJ2-2|NA|TRBV7-9
TGTGCCAGCAGCCCGTACGCACTAGCTGTGGAGCTGTTTTTT
CASSPYALAVELFF
>TRBD1|TRBJ1-5|NA|TRBV11-2
TGTGCCAGCAGCTCCAACAAAGGGACAGGGAAGGATCAGCCCCAGCATTTT
CASSSNKGTGKDQPQHF
>TRBD2|TRBJ2-1|NA|TRBV7-8
TGTGCCAGCAGCCCCGACAGTTACGGGAGGCTTGAGCAGTTCTTC
CASSPDSYGRLEQFF
>NA|TRBJ2-5|NA|TRBV12-1
TGTGCCAGCAGCTTTGCACTAGCAGAGACCCAGTACTTC
CASSFALAETQYF
>NA|TRBJ2-7|NA|TRBV27
TGTGCCAGCAGTTTATACGGCGGAGACTACGAGCAGTACTTC
CASSLYGGDYEQYF
>TRBD1|TRBJ2-3|NA|TRBV19
TGTGCCAGTAGTATGGGCAGGACAGGGTTGGATACGCAGTATTTT
CASSMGRTGLDTQYF
>TRBD2|TRBJ2-1|once|TRBV6-2/TRBV6-3
TGTGCCAGCAGTTCCCTTGCGGCGGGAGGGAGGAATGAGCAGTTCTTC
CASSSLAAGGRNEQFF
>TRBD2|TRBJ2-1|NA|TRBV28
TGTGCCAGCAGGGGACTAGCGGGAACGCAGGAGTACAATGAGCAGTTCTTC
CASRGLAGTQEYNEQFF
>NA|TRBJ2-3|NA|TRBV10-3
TGTGCCATCAGTGAGCCCCTGGGGGGGCCCACAGATACGCAGTATTTT
CAISEPLGGPTDTQYF
>NA|TRBJ2-7|NA|TRBV5-1
TGCGCCAGCAGCTCGCGACCAGGGGGGTTGGACGAGCAGTACTTC
CASSSRPGGLDEQYF
>TRBD1|TRBJ2-2|NA|TRBV28
TGTGCCAGCAGTTCGTCTGGACAGGGGGAAGACGGGGAGCTGTTTTTT
CASSSSGQGEDGELFF
>NA|TRBJ2-5|once|TRBV27
TGTGCCAGCAGTTTGACAGGGGCGGGGGTGACCCAGTACTTC
CASSLTGAGVTQYF
>NA|TRBJ1-1|NA|TRBV7-3
TGTGCCAGCAGCTCGGACAGTAACACTGAAGCTTTCTTT
CASSSDSNTEAFF
>TRBD1|TRBJ1-1|NA|TRBV6-6
TGTGCCAGCATTCGCTACTCTGCCCAGGGGGTTGGCACTGAAGCTTTCTTT
CASIRYSAQGVGTEAFF
>NA|TRBJ2-7|NA|TRBV5-1
TGCGCCAGCAGCTTGGGACTTATCTACGAGCAGTACTTC
CASSLGLIYEQYF
>TRBD1|TRBJ2-7|NA|TRBV28
TGTGCCAGCAGTTTTGACGGGACAGGGGCGGTAAAGCAGTACTTC
CASSFDGTGAVKQYF
>NA|TRBJ2-1|NA|TRBV6-2/TRBV6-3
TGTGCCAGCAGTTACAGTGGAGGTAGGGGGGGGAATGAGCAGTTCTTC
CASSYSGGRGGNEQFF
>TRBD2|TRBJ2-6|once|TRBV9
TGTGCCAGCAGCGTAGTCTCGAGCGGGAACTCTGGGGCCAACGTCCTGACTTTC
CASSVVSSGNSGANVLTF
>TRBD2|TRBJ2-1|NA|TRBV9
TGTGCCAGCAGCCCCGGGACTAGCGGGTCAAATGAGCAGTTCTTC
CASSPGTSGSNEQFF
>NA|TRBJ1-5|NA|TRBV6-5
TGTGCCAGCAGTACCCTCAGGGAAGGCAATCAGCCCCAGCATTTT
CASSTLREGNQPQHF
>TRBD1|TRBJ2-1|NA|TRBV28
TGTGCCAGCGTGGGGACAGGGTACTCCAATGAGCAGTTCTTC
CASVGTGYSNEQFF
>TRBD1|TRBJ1-1|NA|TRBV6-5
TGTGCCAGCACAGGGGGCAGGAACACTGAAGCTTTCTTT
CASTGGRNTEAFF
>TRBD2|TRBJ2-1|NA|TRBV28
TGTGCCAGCAGCGCGGGGGGAGATGAGCAGTTCTTC
CASSAGGDEQFF
>NA|TRBJ1-2|NA|TRBV29-1
TGCAGCGTTGAAGCCGAACTCTATGGCTACACCTTC
CSVEAELYGYTF
>TRBD2|TRBJ2-1|NA|TRBV19
TGTGCCAGTAGTATACGGACTAGCGGGGCGAGCAATGAGCAGTTCTTC
CASSIRTSGASNEQFF
>NA|TRBJ2-2|NA|TRBV5-1
TGCGCCAGCAGTCTGACTTTCACCGGGGAGCTGTTTTTT
CASSLTFTGELFF
>NA|TRBJ1-5|NA|TRBV18
TGTGCCAGCTCACCATCGACAGGACCTTATAGCAATCAGCCCCAGCATTTT
CASSPSTGPYSNQPQHF
>TRBD1|TRBJ1-2|NA|TRBV7-2
TGTGCCAGCAGCTTAGGTACGGGACAGGGAGACTATGGCTACACCTTC
CASSLGTGQGDYGYTF
>TRBD2|TRBJ2-7|NA|TRBV3-1/TRBV3-2
TGTGCCAGCAGCCAAGTCCCGGGACTAGTCTACGAGCAGTACTTC
CASSQVPGLVYEQYF
>TRBD1|TRBJ2-6|NA|TRBV19
TGTGCCAGTAGTCGACTTCCGGGACAGCTACCCTCTGGGGCCAACGTCCTGACTTTC
CASSRLPGQLPSGANVLTF
>TRBD1|TRBJ1-6|NA|TRBV19
TGTGCCAGTAGTATCGGACAGGGTATAGGTTCACCCCTCCACTTT
CASSIGQGIGSPLHF
>NA|TRBJ1-1|NA|TRBV7-8
TGTGCCAGCAGCCCGAGGGCGGGGTGGGGGACTGAAGCTTTCTTT
CASSPRAGWGTEAFF
>NA|TRBJ2-2|NA|TRBV24-1
TGTGCCACCAGTGATGTGACACCTAGCTACACCGGGGAGCTGTTTTTT
CATSDVTPSYTGELFF
>NA|TRBJ1-6|NA|TRBV6-6
TGTGCCAGCCAAGGGGACTCAAGCTCCTATAATTCACCCCTCCACTTT
CASQGDSSSYNSPLHF
>TRBD2|TRBJ2-7|few|TRBV19
TGTGCCAGTAGTACGCGGACTAGCGGGCCCTACGAGCAGTACTTC
CASSTRTSGPYEQYF
>TRBD1|TRBJ2-7|once|TRBV4-2
TGTGCCAGCAGCCAAGGACAGGGGTCCTACGAGCAGTACTTC
CASSQGQGSYEQYF
>NA|TRBJ2-5|NA|TRBV18
TGTGCCAGCTCACCACCTGAGTCTCCGGAGACCCAGTACTTC
CASSPPESPETQYF
>NA|TRBJ2-7|NA|TRBV2
TGTGCCAGCAGTGCGAGGTACGAGCAGTACTTC
CASSARYEQYF
>NA|TRBJ1-1|NA|TRBV6-5
TGTGCCAGCAGCCGACAGAATCCGAACACTGAAGCTTTCTTT
CASSRQNPNTEAFF
>TRBD1|TRBJ1-4|NA|TRBV27
TGTGCCAGCAGTTTGACAGGGGGAAATGAAAAACTGTTTTTT
CASSLTGGNEKLFF